Listed here are 14 T cell receptor beta chains from one sample, sequenced in a study of cytomegalovirus exposure and HLA in healthy donors. The PCR had 60 Vbeta and 13 Jbeta primers. The table came from immunoSEQ multiplex PCR; TCRdb's copy has only in-frame clones and leaves some out. Among about 75,000 clones listed, roughly 84% were seen once. Sequencing was performed on PBMCs. Every receptor here comes from a man between 65 and 85 years old in good health and CMV-seropositive.

This clone was detected a few times. This rearrangement joins TRBV11-3 to TRBJ2-3; TRBD2 aligns across 15 bases. CDR1 is SGHNT and CDR2 is YENEEA in the germline V gene. The junction had 8 bases not matched to a gene; V was cut back by 5 bases and J by 2 bases. The CDR3 spans 18 residues. CDR3 sequence (DNA): TGTGCCAGCAGCCCGGGACTAGCGGGGGGCCGTAACACAGATACGCAGTATTTT. Translated, it gives CASSPGLAGGRNTDTQYF.

The chain joins TRBV5-1 to TRBJ2-3; D is perhaps TRBD2 (5 bases). CDR1 and CDR2 (germline): SGHRS, YFSETQ. V lost 0 bases to trimming and J lost 4 bases, with 12 bases between them. There are 15 residues in the CDR3. The CDR3 sequence is CASSLVLAGPDTQYF. CDR3 DNA sequence: TGCGCCAGCAGCTTGGTGCTAGCAGGTCCAGATACGCAGTATTTT.

The chain combines TRBV7-2 with TRBJ2-3, with 12 nucleotides matching TRBD2. Losses at the gene ends were 2 bases for V and 6 bases for J; bases not matched to a gene: 6. The germline V gene encodes CDR1 SGHTA and CDR2 FQGNSA. The length of the CDR3 is 16 residues. CDR3 bases: TGTGCCAGCAGCTTAACCCTAGCGGGGGGGCCCGATACGCAGTATTTT. It yields the protein CASSLTLAGGPDTQYF.

The gene calls are TRBV4-1 and TRBJ2-7; the match to TRBD1 covers 7 bases. Trimming cost V 1 base and J 3 bases; bases outside gene matches: 12. This CDR3 spans 17 amino acids. The germline CDR1 and CDR2 sequences are MGHRA and YSYEKL. This chain's CDR3 is CASSQVTGSERSYEQYF. The CDR3 DNA sequence: TGCGCCAGCAGCCAAGTGACAGGGAGTGAAAGGAGCTACGAGCAGTACTTC.

The genes are TRBV5-1 and TRBJ1-4; 11 positions agree with TRBD1. The germline V gene has CDR1 SGHRS and CDR2 YFSETQ. Trimming removed 4 bases from V and 8 bases from J; junction bases left unmatched: 4. The CDR3 contains 14 residues. The CDR3 spells CASSLGQGAEKLFF. CDR3 coding DNA: TGCGCCAGCAGCCTCGGACAGGGGGCGGAAAAACTGTTTTTT.

The chain carries TRBV9 and TRBJ2-3, with 11 bases identical to TRBD2. This CDR3 has 16 amino acids. The V gene end was trimmed by 4 bases and the J gene end by 6 bases; junction bases not matched to a gene: 10. Germline lookup yields CDR1 SGDLS and CDR2 YYNGEE. CDR3 in DNA: TGTGCCAGCAGCTTGGCCGGGACTAGCGGTTCGGATACGCAGTATTTT. Translation gives CASSLAGTSGSDTQYF.

This rearrangement joins TRBV5-8 to TRBJ1-5; TRBD1 is a possible D gene (5 bases). Germline loops: CDR1 SGHTS, CDR2 YDEGEE. The germline V and J ends were trimmed by 1 base and 0 bases, with 8 bases remaining between them. The CDR3 has 15 residues. CDR3 nucleotides: TGTGCCAGCAGCTTGCTAGGGGATAGCAATCAGCCCCAGCATTTT. Its translation is CASSLLGDSNQPQHF.

This clone has a handful of counts. The genes are TRBV11-2 and TRBJ1-1; D not resolved. The germline gives CDR1 SGHAT, CDR2 FQNNGV. V was pared by 2 bases and J by 1 base, with 5 bases between. The CDR3 consists of 13 residues. CDR3 nucleotide sequence: TGTGCCAGCAGCTTAAGAGGGAACACTGAAGCTTTCTTT. Translated, it gives CASSLRGNTEAFF. Complete variable domain (other parts from reference TRBV11-2 and TRBJ1-1): EAGVAQSPRYKIIEKRQSVAFWCNPISGHATLYWYQQILGQGPKLLIQFQNNGVVDDSQLPKDRFSAERLKGVDSTLKIQPAKLEDSAVYLCASSLRGNTEAFFGQGTRLTVV.

The chain uses TRBV5-1 and TRBJ2-1; 7 nucleotides line up with TRBD2. This CDR3 is built from 15 residues. Looked up from germline, CDR1 is SGHRS and CDR2 is YFSETQ. The V segment lost 4 bases and the J segment 2 bases; nucleotides outside the gene matches: 6. The CDR3 nucleotides are TGCGCCAGCAGCCCGGGACTAAGCCCCTACAATGAGCAGTTCTTC. Translated, it gives CASSPGLSPYNEQFF.

The rearrangement links TRBV28 to TRBJ2-5, with 8 nucleotides matching TRBD1. Germline lookup yields CDR1 MDHEN and CDR2 SYDVKM. This CDR3 comprises 15 residues. V was clipped by 6 bases and J by 5 bases; unmatched bases: 11. CDR3 nucleotides: TGTGCCAGCAGACCTCCAGGGGGCGTGTGGGAGACCCAGTACTTC. It encodes CASRPPGGVWETQYF.

This clone appeared a few times. The genes are TRBV6-5 and TRBJ1-4; 7 bases fit TRBD1. The CDR3 consists of 16 residues. The junction had 3 bases not matched to a gene; V was cut back by 0 bases and J by 2 bases. Germline assignment: CDR1 MNHEY and CDR2 SVGAGI. The CDR3 spells CASSYSIQGTNEKLFF. The CDR3 coding sequence is TGTGCCAGCAGTTACTCGATACAGGGGACTAATGAAAAACTGTTTTTT.

This clone was observed a handful of times. V gene TRBV14 combines with J gene TRBJ2-1; D is possibly TRBD2 (6 bases). In germline, CDR1 is SGHDN, CDR2 FVKESK. V was cut by 7 bases and J by 7 bases, with 17 bases left in between. This CDR3 is 14 amino acids long. CDR3 DNA sequence: TGTGCCAGCAAACGGACGGGAGAGAAGAATGAGCAGTTCTTC. Translation gives CASKRTGEKNEQFF.

The V call is TRBV11-2, the J call TRBJ2-7; D remains unclear. The CDR3 is 13 residues long. The germline V and J ends were trimmed by 3 bases and 6 bases, with 12 bases remaining between them. Germline values: CDR1 SGHAT, CDR2 FQNNGV. CDR3 in amino acids: CASSFEVSGEQYF. As DNA, the CDR3 is TGTGCCAGCAGCTTCGAGGTATCGGGCGAGCAGTACTTC.

The V call is TRBV27, the J call TRBJ1-5; D might be TRBD1 (5 bases). Germline V lookup: CDR1 MNHEY, CDR2 SMNVEV (reference sequence). This CDR3 contains 13 residues. V was trimmed by 9 bases and J by 0 bases, leaving 9 bases between them. As DNA, the CDR3 is TGTGCCAGTAGACAGTCTAGCAATCAGCCCCAGCATTTT. This codes for CASRQSSNQPQHF.